This T cell receptor beta chain was obtained from a study of T cell responses to AZD1222 COVID-19 vaccine (dated by TCRdb to the early 2020s). Concerning the study at large: AZD1222 recipients given second doses at about 4 weeks or at about 12 weeks were pooled, since spike-specific TCR depth and breadth were not found to differ between the two schedules. Trial participants were enrolled by age into subgroups of 18-55, 56-69 and 70-plus years, and approximately 150, 30 and 60 TCR-sequenced participants, respectively, were included in these subgroups. A total of 233 trial participants underwent TCR sequencing, of whom approximately 200 had received two doses of AZD1222 and about 25 had received two doses of the MenACWY control vaccine. The study at large found these results: Because no samples from the day 14 peak response were available, repertoires could be characterized only after the peak T cell response. The 56-69-year group was small, and its depth increase did not reach significance, likely because of low power. Conclusions about previously exposed vaccinees are limited because only a handful of AZD1222 recipients were SARS-CoV-2 seropositive at baseline. After two AZD1222 doses, both the breadth and the depth of spike-specific TCRs were significantly higher than at day 0 and than in MenACWY recipients. Reportedly, close to half of the unique spike-specific TCRs recognized epitopes lying outside the regions that are mutated in the B.1.351 and B.1.1.7 variants. CD4 TCRs associated with the vaccine covered the entire spike protein, and the dominant responses were in regions 160-218 and 743-854. Participants were mostly white British, with more females than males. The authors suggested clonal diversity may have been underestimated.

The CDR1 and CDR2 encoded by the germline V gene are SGHAT and FQNNGV. Including the terminal cysteine and phenylalanine, the CDR3 comprises 11 residues. This entry keeps only the CDR3 DNA: 33 bases, framed from base 1. V loses 5 bases, J loses 9 bases, and the germline ends lie 10 bases apart. The time point label on this specimen signifies: baseline before first vaccination. Samples from vaccinated people were obtained from the UK trials COV001 and COV002, which included a single-blind randomized controlled phase 2/3 trial of AZD1222 (ChAdOx1 nCoV-19) in healthy adults. For TCRbeta chain sequencing, PBMC samples were collected from trial participants at day 0 and at day 28 after the second dose. The CDR3 regions of human TCRbeta chains were analyzed by immunosequencing. The source study handled its data this way. TCRs in the repertoires were compared against a reference library of SARS-CoV-2-specific TCRs that had been generated with the MIRA antigen-specificity platform. Breadth was defined as the fraction of unique TCRs that were SARS-CoV-2-associated. Depth was defined as the fraction of total T cells that were SARS-CoV-2-associated. Using the MIRA data, each spike-specific TCR was assigned both to the spike region to which the TCR was reactive and to a CD4 or CD8 class. Log10-transformed breadth and depth values were compared by one-way ANOVA with Sidak's multiple comparisons tests. TCRdb took over this immuneACCESS table, retaining in-frame rearrangements with V and J assigned. Such tables are incomplete; in checked studies, under half of the missing clones stem from an unresolved V gene, and the remainder is unexplained. V, J and clone size are taken as reported in that table, and D and trimming were inferred from the DNA itself. This sample comprises more than 150,000 clones, over 80% of them detected only once. Of the sample, around 9.3% is held by the ten largest clones.

With regard to this clone: This clone's antigen is unknown. Base quality data are lacking; no much larger clone is found one base away.

Recombination connected TRBV11-2 to TRBJ1-2, with TRBD1 perhaps the D gene, on 6 matching bases. The receptor comes from an adult in good health. The specimen was peripheral blood, collected on day 0 of AZD1222 vaccination. This receptor carries the CDR3 CASSAGGSYTF. The base sequence is TGTGCCAGCAGCGCCGGGGGCAGCTACACCTTC.